These 23 T cell receptor beta chains came from one sample sequenced in a study of CD8+ T cells in alopecia areata. TCR sequencing used cDNA made by reverse transcription of extracted RNA. Measured with immunoSEQ multiplex PCR; TCRdb has only the in-frame clones, and not every one. The sample records hundreds of thousands of clones, around 62% being singletons. Sequencing was performed on CD4+ T cells sorted from blood, taken at week 0. These receptors originate from a human donor with alopecia areata.

The rearrangement links TRBV29-1 to TRBJ1-1, with a possible D match to TRBD1 (5 bases). Looked up from germline, CDR1 is SQVTM and CDR2 is ANQGSEA. This CDR3 has 14 residues. V was clipped by 1 base and J by 2 bases, with 11 bases between them. The CDR3 reads CSVEGQRLNTEAFF. In DNA form, the CDR3 reads TGCAGCGTTGAAGGACAGCGCTTAAACACTGAAGCTTTCTTT.

The chain links TRBV4-1 to TRBJ2-1; D unclear. The CDR3 contains 15 residues. The V gene lost 0 bases and the J gene lost 4 bases, with 10 bases spanning the gap. Per germline, CDR1 MGHRA and CDR2 YSYEKL. The CDR3 nucleotides are TGCGCCAGCAGCCAAGATGGGCGCGGTTACAATGAGCAGTTCTTC. Translating it yields CASSQDGRGYNEQFF.

The chain joins TRBV29-1 to TRBJ1-1, with D tentatively TRBD1 (6 bases). The CDR3 length is 10 residues. In germline, CDR1 is SQVTM, CDR2 ANQGSEA. Trimming took 7 bases from V and 8 from J, leaving 11 bases between them. CDR3 DNA: TGCAGCGGACAGGACATAGAAGCTTTCTTT. Translated, it gives CSGQDIEAFF.

V usage is TRBV5-1 and J usage is TRBJ2-3, with TRBD1 identical over 9 bases. Per the germline V gene, CDR1 is SGHRS and CDR2 is YFSETQ. CDR3 length: 14 amino acids. V lost 4 bases to trimming and J lost 3 bases; unmatched junction nucleotides: 3. The CDR3 reads CASSPGQGTDTQYF. As DNA, the CDR3 is TGCGCCAGCAGCCCTGGACAGGGGACAGATACGCAGTATTTT. The full variable domain, rest sourced from reference TRBV5-1 and TRBJ2-3, is KAGVTQTPRYLIKTRGQQVTLSCSPISGHRSVSWYQQTPGQGLQFLFEYFSETQRNKGNFPGRFSGRQFSNSRSEMNVSTLELGDSALYLCASSPGQGTDTQYFGPGTRLTVL.

The chain employs TRBV5-1 and TRBJ2-1; the match to TRBD1 covers 8 bases. The CDR3 runs to 14 residues. Germline V gene lookup returns CDR1 SGHRS and CDR2 YFSETQ. The V gene end was trimmed by 4 bases and the J gene end by 7 bases; junction bases not matched to a gene: 7. CDR3 coding DNA: TGCGCCAGCAGCCAGCGACAGGGGCGGAATGAGCAGTTCTTC. Its protein is CASSQRQGRNEQFF.

This clone was counted ten times or more. The chain couples TRBV9 to TRBJ2-1, with D uncertain. Trimming stripped 0 bases from V and 3 bases from J, with 7 bases between. The CDR3 has 14 residues. Germline CDR1 SGDLS, CDR2 YYNGEE. The CDR3 protein is CASSVGPFYNEQFF. The CDR3 nucleotides are TGTGCCAGCAGCGTAGGTCCATTCTACAATGAGCAGTTCTTC. Combining the CDR3 with reference TRBV9 and TRBJ2-1 gives the whole variable domain DSGVTQTPKHLITATGQRVTLRCSPRSGDLSVYWYQQSLDQGLQFLIQYYNGEERAKGNILERFSAQQFPDLHSELNLSSLELGDSALYFCASSVGPFYNEQFFGPGTRLTVL.

The chain joins TRBV5-1 to TRBJ2-7; TRBD1 is a possible D gene (6 bases). Germline V gives CDR1 SGHRS, CDR2 YFSETQ. The CDR3 has 13 amino acids. Between the trimmed V and J ends, which lost 5 bases and 2 bases, there was a span of 11 bases. The CDR3 DNA reads as TGCGCCAGCAGGAACAGGGAAACCTACGAGCAGTACTTC. Residues: CASRNRETYEQYF.

The chain employs TRBV10-3 and TRBJ2-5; D might be TRBD2 (6 bases). Germline loops: CDR1 ENHRY, CDR2 SYGVKD. CDR3 length: 12 amino acids. CDR3 coding DNA: TGTGCGACATCGGCAGGGAGGGAGACCCAGTACTTC. Its protein is CATSAGRETQYF.

This chain joins TRBV27 and TRBJ2-1; 8 bases match TRBD1. Germline values: CDR1 MNHEY, CDR2 SMNVEV (reference sequence). With V trimmed by 2 bases and J by 1 base, 1 base remained unmatched. The CDR3 sequence is 15 residues long. The CDR3 DNA sequence: TGTGCCAGCAGTTTAGACAGGGGATCCTACAATGAGCAGTTCTTC. Protein: CASSLDRGSYNEQFF.

This clone was recorded a few times. CDR3 nucleotides: TGTGCCACCAGCAGAGGTCCATTACGCACAGATACGCAGTATTTT. Protein: CATSRGPLRTDTQYF. This chain connects TRBV15 to TRBJ2-3; no firm D call. The V gene lost 1 base and the J gene lost 1 base, with 9 bases spanning the gap. The CDR3 is made up of 15 amino acids. CDR1 and CDR2 from the germline V gene are LNHNV and YYDKDF (reference sequence).

The CDR3 loop reads CASSIRQGGHEQYF. Here the CDR3 DNA reads TGTGCCAGCAGCATAAGACAGGGAGGTCACGAGCAGTACTTC. V gene TRBV7-9 combines with J gene TRBJ2-7, with D perhaps matching TRBD1 (7 bases). Germline CDR1 reads SEHNR; CDR2 reads FQNEAQ (reference sequence). The CDR3 covers 14 residues. The V end was cut by 5 bases, the J end by 5 bases, with 16 bases between.

V is TRBV5-4 and J is TRBJ1-2; 8 bases agree with TRBD1. The CDR3 spans 14 residues. The germline gives CDR1 SGHNT, CDR2 YYREEE (reference sequence). The J segment lost 6 bases and the V segment lost 0 bases, leaving 4 bases of the junction unmatched. CDR3 in DNA: TGTGCCAGCAGCTTGGCCAGGGGGCTAAATGGCTACACCTTC. Protein: CASSLARGLNGYTF.

This clone has just a few counts. This chain connects TRBV30 to TRBJ2-4, with D tentatively TRBD1 (5 bases). The CDR3 contains 13 residues. Germline values: CDR1 GTSNPN, CDR2 SVGIG (reference sequence). V shed 3 bases and J shed 7 bases, with 13 bases lying between them. The CDR3 protein is CAWSVGDINIQYF. CDR3 bases: TGTGCCTGGAGCGTAGGGGATATCAACATTCAGTACTTC.

The V and J genes are TRBV2 and TRBJ2-7; D may be TRBD1 or TRBD2 (5 bases each). From germline, CDR1 is SNHLY and CDR2 FYNNEI. Trimming stripped 6 bases from V and 3 bases from J, with 18 bases between. The CDR3 loop spans 15 amino acids. CDR3 residues: CASRPGAGRYYEQYF. CDR3 in DNA: TGTGCCAGCAGACCCGGGGCAGGTCGTTACTACGAGCAGTACTTC.

This clone was observed a handful of times. The junction differs from germline at one of its ends, possibly a read error. The genes are TRBV5-4 and TRBJ1-2; 7 nucleotides match TRBD1. CDR1 is SGHNT, CDR2 YYREEE, per germline (reference sequence). The CDR3 is 16 amino acids. The CDR3 sequence: CASSLGGTEAKYGYTF. CDR3 coding DNA: TGTGCCAGCAGCTTGGGTGGGACAGAAGCTAAGTATGGCTACACCTTC.

The genes are TRBV29-1 and TRBJ1-1; unclear D gene. Germline V gives CDR1 SQVTM, CDR2 ANQGSEA. The V and J ends lost 5 bases and 0 bases respectively, with 13 bases between them. This CDR3 has 14 residues. CDR3 sequence (DNA): TGCAGCGTTCAACTCCTGGATATGAACACTGAAGCTTTCTTT. Translated, it gives CSVQLLDMNTEAFF.

V and J are TRBV6-5 and TRBJ1-5; D perhaps matches TRBD1 (5 bases). This CDR3 region has 14 residues. V was trimmed by 2 bases and J by 5 bases, leaving 10 bases between them. The germline CDR1 and CDR2 sequences are MNHEY and SVGAGI. The chain's CDR3 is CASSYGARDQPQHF. CDR3 in DNA: TGTGCCAGCAGTTACGGGGCCCGCGATCAGCCCCAGCATTTT.

This chain links TRBV25-1 with TRBJ1-1; perhaps TRBD1 as D (6 bases). The ends were cut back, 6 bases at V and 7 bases at J, with 15 bases in the middle. Germline values: CDR1 MGHDK, CDR2 SYGVNS. This CDR3 is built from 13 residues. The CDR3: CASRGTGWGEAFF. CDR3 nucleotides: TGTGCCAGCAGAGGAACAGGGTGGGGTGAAGCTTTCTTT.

This rearrangement joins TRBV29-1 to TRBJ1-6; D remains ambiguous. Per germline, CDR1 SQVTM and CDR2 ANQGSEA. This CDR3 region has 13 residues. V was cut by 4 bases and J by 4 bases, with 8 bases left in between. The CDR3 DNA reads TGCAGCGTTGCTTGGGATTATAATTCACCCCTCCACTTT. Translated: CSVAWDYNSPLHF. The full variable domain, completed using reference TRBV29-1 and TRBJ1-6, is SAVISQKPSRDICQRGTSLTIQCQVDSQVTMMFWYRQQPGQSLTLIATANQGSEATYESGFVIDKFPISRPNLTFSTLTVSNMSPEDSSIYLCSVAWDYNSPLHFGNGTRLTVT.

The rearrangement links TRBV7-9 to TRBJ2-3; D is unresolved. The CDR3 extends over 12 amino acids. CDR1 and CDR2 from the germline V gene are SEHNR and FQNEAQ (reference sequence). V was cut by 1 base and J by 6 bases, with 5 bases left in between. CDR3 bases: TGTGCCAGCAGCTTAGGTCTGGATACGCAGTATTTT. It encodes CASSLGLDTQYF.

This rearrangement joins TRBV29-1 to TRBJ2-7; a weak D match, TRBD1 (6 bases). CDR3 length equals 15 residues. V lost 6 bases and J 3 bases, leaving 21 bases between the germline ends. Germline CDR1 SQVTM, CDR2 ANQGSEA. CDR3: CSVESGTFRDYEQYF. The CDR3 DNA reads TGCAGCGTGGAGTCCGGGACATTCCGGGACTACGAGCAGTACTTC.

The rearrangement links TRBV12-5 to TRBJ2-4; no firm D call. The length of the CDR3 is 13 residues. V dropped 2 bases and J dropped 3 bases, with 5 bases sitting between them. Germline lookup yields CDR1 LGHNT and CDR2 FRNRAP. The CDR3 region is CASGLLVKNIQYF. CDR3 nucleotide sequence: TGTGCTAGTGGTTTGCTAGTCAAAAACATTCAGTACTTC.

This clone appeared a few times. This rearrangement joins TRBV7-9 to TRBJ2-7, with D unclear. This CDR3 spans 14 amino acids. V shed 1 base and J shed 2 bases, with 9 bases lying between them. Germline CDR1 reads SEHNR; CDR2 reads FQNEAQ (reference sequence). The CDR3 is CASSLDSVTYEQYF. The CDR3 DNA reads TGTGCCAGCAGCTTAGATTCAGTAACCTACGAGCAGTACTTC.